This TCR beta chain was profiled in a study of CD8 T cells in Susac syndrome. A quantity of roughly 0.5 to 1 ug RNA underwent reverse transcription using random hexamers. It was immunoSEQ multiplex PCR that amplified TCR beta CDR3 across 54 Vbeta and 13 Jbeta. A single record per CDR3 protein comes from TCRdb applying MiXCR to the immunoSEQ multiplex PCR reads. The sample contains 200,000 or so distinct CDR3 sequences, approximately 96% of which appear only once. Multiple sclerosis controls were treatment-naive patients with stable or active relapsing-remitting disease. TEMRA cells were FACS-enriched and CD8+ and CD4+ T cells negatively isolated. Trimming removed 5 bases at V and 8 bases at J, with 15 bases between. This CDR3 has 14 amino acids. Germline V lookup: CDR1 SEHNR, CDR2 FQNEAQ (reference sequence).

The sample consisted of CD4+ T cells from PBMCs. The TCR sequence derives from a human donor with multiple sclerosis. The V gene is TRBV7-9, the J gene TRBJ1-4; D ambiguous. This chain's CDR3 is CASSPGFQDEKLFF. The CDR3 DNA reads as TGTGCCAGCAGCCCGGGGTTCCAGGACGAAAAACTGTTTTTT.